This T cell receptor (beta chain) was observed in a study of response to subunit inactivated influenza vaccine. Unmatched junction bases numbered 9, after V lost 6 bases and J lost 4 bases. The CDR3 runs 14 residues. Study-wide points: Every seasonal influenza vaccination brings in few new T cells, the authors suggested.

Many counts were recorded for this clonotype. Its target is unknown. TCRdb called the RT-PCR reads again in MiXCR, with one record for every CDR3 protein. This sample carries roughly 760,000 distinct CDR3 sequences, 21% of them seen once, and the ten largest clones take approximately 10%. This rearrangement joins TRBV12-3 or TRBV12-4 to TRBJ2-7; 7 bases agree with TRBD1. This receptor was obtained from a man between 50 and 59 years old who received an inactivated influenza vaccine. The specimen was PBMCs from blood, collected roughly 5 days after vaccination. CDR3 loop: CASSRGTVRYEQYF. CDR3 nucleotides: TGTGCCAGCAGCCGAGGGACAGTACGGTACGAGCAGTACTTC.